This TCR beta chain was identified in a study of T cell repertoires in cytomegalovirus infection. The wider study: Alongside well-studied HLA-B-restricted CMV epitopes, recently identified HLA-C-restricted CMV epitopes were also used.

In this sample, this clonotype turned up many times. Its antigen is not identified. Using its own MiXCR run on the reads, TCRdb lists one record per CDR3 protein. The data hold about 570,000 distinct CDR3 sequences, with 40% observed a single time. The V end lost 1 base, the J end lost 0 bases, and 7 bases lay between the germline ends. The CDR3 spans 16 residues. CDR1 SGHTA and CDR2 FQGNSA come from the germline V gene. General observations from the study: Dominating the ex vivo response were HLA-C-restricted CMV-specific TCR beta clonotypes. Cumulative frequency of public TCR beta families picked out carriers of CMV plus the relevant HLA.

This receptor was identified in a human donor in good health (CMV status not recorded). Some clones in this sample may be carry-over from other donors' samples. This chain joins TRBV7-2 and TRBJ2-6, with D hard to call. Sequenced here: cultured PBMCs, sampled from culture after CMV antigen stimulation. In DNA, the CDR3 is TGTGCCAGCAGCTTAGTAGGCACCTCTGGGGCCAACGTCCTGACTTTC. It encodes CASSLVGTSGANVLTF.